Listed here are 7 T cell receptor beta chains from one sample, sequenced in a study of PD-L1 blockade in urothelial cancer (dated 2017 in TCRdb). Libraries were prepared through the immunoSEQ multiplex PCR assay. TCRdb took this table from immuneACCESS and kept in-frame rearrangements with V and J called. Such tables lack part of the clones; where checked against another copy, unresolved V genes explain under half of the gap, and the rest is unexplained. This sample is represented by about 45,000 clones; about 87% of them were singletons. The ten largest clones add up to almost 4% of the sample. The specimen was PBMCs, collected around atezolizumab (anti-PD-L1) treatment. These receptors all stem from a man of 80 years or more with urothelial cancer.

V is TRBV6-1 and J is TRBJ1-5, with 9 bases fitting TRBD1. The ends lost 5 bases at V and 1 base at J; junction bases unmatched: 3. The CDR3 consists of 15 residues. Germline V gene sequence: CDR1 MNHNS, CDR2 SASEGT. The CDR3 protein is CASSWDRASNQPQHF. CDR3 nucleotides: TGTGCCAGCAGTTGGGACAGGGCCAGCAATCAGCCCCAGCATTTT.

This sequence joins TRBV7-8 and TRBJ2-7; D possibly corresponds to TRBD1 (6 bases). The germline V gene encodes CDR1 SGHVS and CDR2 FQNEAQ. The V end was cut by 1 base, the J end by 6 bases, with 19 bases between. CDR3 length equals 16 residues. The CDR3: CASSLVHREGISEQYF. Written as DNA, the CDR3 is TGTGCCAGCAGCTTAGTTCACAGGGAAGGGATAAGCGAGCAGTACTTC.

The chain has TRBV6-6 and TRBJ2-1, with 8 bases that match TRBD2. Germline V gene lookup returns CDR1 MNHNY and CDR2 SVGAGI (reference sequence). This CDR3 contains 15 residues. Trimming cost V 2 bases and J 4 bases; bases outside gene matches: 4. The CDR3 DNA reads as TGTGCCAGCAGTTACAAGCGGGAGTTATACAATGAGCAGTTCTTC. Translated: CASSYKRELYNEQFF.

The CDR3, as DNA: TGTGCTAGTGGGATCGGGACAGGAGGAGGCTACACCTTC. Protein sequence: CASGIGTGGGYTF. This chain links TRBV12-5 with TRBJ1-2, with TRBD1 matching 8 bases. CDR1 is LGHNT, CDR2 FRNRAP, per germline. The CDR3 spans 13 residues. J was trimmed by 8 bases and V by 6 bases; bases with no gene match: 8.

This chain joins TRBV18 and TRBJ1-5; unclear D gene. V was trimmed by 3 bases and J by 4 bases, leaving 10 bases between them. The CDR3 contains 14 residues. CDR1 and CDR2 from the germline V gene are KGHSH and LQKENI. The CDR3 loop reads CASSPDGVNQPQHF. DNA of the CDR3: TGTGCCAGCTCACCCGACGGGGTAAATCAGCCCCAGCATTTT.

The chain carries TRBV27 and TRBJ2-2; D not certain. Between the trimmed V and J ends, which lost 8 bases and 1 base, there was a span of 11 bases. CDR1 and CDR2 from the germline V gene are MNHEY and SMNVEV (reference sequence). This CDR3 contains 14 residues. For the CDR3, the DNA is TGTGCCAGCTTACCCCGAGTGAACACCGGGGAGCTGTTTTTT. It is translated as CASLPRVNTGELFF.

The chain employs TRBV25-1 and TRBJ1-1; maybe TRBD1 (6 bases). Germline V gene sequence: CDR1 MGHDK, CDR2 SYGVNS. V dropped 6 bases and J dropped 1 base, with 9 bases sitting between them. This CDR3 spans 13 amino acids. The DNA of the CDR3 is TGTGCCAGCAGCCCGACAGGGAACACTGAAGCTTTCTTT. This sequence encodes CASSPTGNTEAFF. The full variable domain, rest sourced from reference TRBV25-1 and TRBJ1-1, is EADIYQTPRYLVIGTGKKITLECSQTMGHDKMYWYQQDPGMELHLIHYSYGVNSTEKGDLSSESTVSRIRTEHFPLTLESARPSHTSQYLCASSPTGNTEAFFGQGTRLTVV.